The T cell receptor beta chain under discussion was sequenced for a study of CD8+CD57+ T cells in acquired aplastic anemia. This clonotype appeared once. Its antigen remains unknown. CDR3 and TCR beta VDJ profiling relied on a genomic DNA template. TCRdb used MiXCR to reprocess the reads, holding one entry per CDR3 protein. The sample shows about 220,000 distinct CDR3 sequences, roughly 35% of them seen only once. The V and J ends lost 8 bases and 4 bases respectively, with 5 bases between them. Germline CDR1 SEHNR, CDR2 FQNEAQ (reference sequence). CDR3 length equals 10 residues. Notes on the study in general: Roughly 30 was the count of CD8+ CDR3 sequences that patients shared with controls.

The material sequenced was sorted CD4+, CD8+, or CD8+CD57+ T cells (not recorded which) from PBMCs. This chain links TRBV7-9 with TRBJ2-5; D call uncertain. The sequence was collected from a human donor in good health, serving as a control. As DNA, the CDR3 is TGTGCCAGCGGCGTAGAGACCCAGTACTTC. It specifies CASGVETQYF. Full variable domain (missing parts from reference TRBV7-9 and TRBJ2-5): DTGVSQNPRHKITKRGQNVTFRCDPISEHNRLYWYRQTLGQGPEFLTYFQNEAQLEKSRLLSDRFSAERPKGSFSTLEIQRTEQGDSAMYLCASGVETQYFGPGTRLLVL.